This T cell receptor (beta chain) was identified during a study of T cells expressing NK-cell markers. The wider study: HCMV seropositivity characterized most of the eight sequenced donors, and seronegativity one.

TCRdb re-called the 5' RACE reads; one entry per CDR3 protein, DNA not given. Its table records roughly 180,000 distinct CDR3 sequences. This CDR3 contains 13 residues. Germline CDR1 MGHDK, CDR2 SYGVNS. The TCR originated in a man aged 18-75 years in good health. Sequenced sample: blood T cells: a sorted CD56 or NKG2C T cell subset, CD4+ or CD8+ T cells, or bulk PBMC T cells (not recorded which). This chain joins TRBV25-1 and TRBJ2-1. CDR3 protein: CASSSVSYNEQFF.